This T cell receptor (beta chain) was recorded in a study of blood T cells in healthy people across ages. Study conclusions and caveats: Samples with more naive T cells showed higher observed beta diversity. No one knew whether donors had CMV, which possibly confounded expanded clonotype changes.

Through a sample-barcoded 5' primer and a J-beta primer mix, a second PCR was run for 7 to 11 cycles. TCRdb fed the 5' RACE reads into MiXCR, producing one record per CDR3 protein. Here the sample spans roughly 800,000 distinct CDR3 sequences, roughly 60% being singletons. This clonotype was seen a few times. Its matching antigen is unknown. Looked up from germline, CDR1 is MNHEY and CDR2 is SVGEGT. V lost 2 bases and J lost 1, with 12 bases in between. This CDR3 region has 16 residues. Sequencing was done on a sample of blood. The sequence was obtained from a man in his thirties or forties in good health. The chain employs TRBV6-2 or TRBV6-3 and TRBJ2-1; possibly TRBD1 for D (6 bases). CDR3 amino acids: CASSYKGQGSYNEQFF. The CDR3 nucleotides are TGTGCCAGCAGTTACAAGGGCCAGGGGTCCTACAATGAGCAGTTCTTC.